Following are 19 T cell receptor beta chains from one sample sequenced in a study of blood T cell repertoires in COVID-19. Sequenced by immunoSEQ multiplex PCR; TCRdb stores in-frame clones only, minus some. Of hundreds of thousands of clones listed, around four fifths were seen once; the top ten hold less than 20%. The sequencing input was peripheral blood. These receptors were obtained from a woman over 75 with active or convalescent COVID-19.

This clone has a handful of counts. The chain carries TRBV5-1 and TRBJ2-5; 10 nucleotides line up with TRBD2. This CDR3 has 16 amino acids. Germline V gene lookup returns CDR1 SGHRS and CDR2 YFSETQ. V lost 2 bases and J lost 2; bases outside the gene matches: 6. The CDR3: CASSFVAGGLQETQYF. The DNA of the CDR3 is TGCGCCAGCAGCTTTGTAGCGGGGGGCTTACAAGAGACCCAGTACTTC.

The chain uses TRBV19 and TRBJ2-3; TRBD1 might be the D (6 bases). Germline V gives CDR1 LNHDA, CDR2 SQIVND (reference sequence). The V and J ends lost 2 bases and 1 base respectively, with 13 bases between them. The CDR3 spans 16 residues. CDR3 DNA sequence: TGTGCCAGTAGTATAACCCAGGGGTTAGGCACAGATACGCAGTATTTT. Protein product: CASSITQGLGTDTQYF. The whole variable domain, remainder taken from reference TRBV19 and TRBJ2-3, is DGGITQSPKYLFRKEGQNVTLSCEQNLNHDAMYWYRQDPGQGLRLIYYSQIVNDFQKGDIAEGYSVSREKKESFPLTVTSAQKNPTAFYLCASSITQGLGTDTQYFGPGTRLTVL.

This chain uses TRBV19 with TRBJ2-1, with 7 bases matching TRBD1. V lost 7 bases to trimming and J lost 7 bases; unmatched junction nucleotides: 13. This CDR3 region has 15 residues. The germline V gene has CDR1 LNHDA and CDR2 SQIVND (reference sequence). CDR3 amino acids: CASTPHRAGGNEQFF. For the CDR3, the DNA is TGTGCCAGTACTCCCCACAGGGCAGGGGGAAATGAGCAGTTCTTC.

The gene calls are TRBV6-1 and TRBJ1-2; D remains unclear. Germline loops: CDR1 MNHNS, CDR2 SASEGT. The V end was cut by 3 bases, the J end by 1 base, with 3 bases between. The CDR3 length is 12 residues. The chain's CDR3 is CASSDSNYGYTF. The CDR3 bases are TGTGCCAGCAGTGACAGTAACTATGGCTACACCTTC.

The J gene is TRBJ1-4, the V gene TRBV5-4, with D unresolved. Germline V CDR1 and CDR2: SGHNT, YYREEE (reference sequence). The ends were cut back, 5 bases at V and 0 bases at J, with 14 bases in the middle. The CDR3 extends over 16 amino acids. The CDR3 loop reads CASSTGEGATNEKLFF. As DNA, the CDR3 is TGTGCCAGCAGTACCGGGGAGGGCGCAACTAATGAAAAACTGTTTTTT.

The V and J genes are TRBV9 and TRBJ2-3, with D perhaps matching TRBD2 (7 bases). Germline assignment: CDR1 SGDLS and CDR2 YYNGEE. CDR3 length: 16 amino acids. V was trimmed by 4 bases and J by 4 bases, leaving 19 bases between them. The CDR3 here is CASSPRGASVSDTQYF. CDR3 coding DNA: TGTGCCAGCAGCCCCCGGGGGGCTTCGGTTTCAGATACGCAGTATTTT.

Note on this clone: This sample includes further DNA sequences coding for the same CDR3. The CDR3 region is CASSLGDRGTQPQHF. CDR3 nucleotides: TGTGCCAGCAGCTTAGGGGACAGGGGCACTCAGCCCCAGCATTTT. This chain connects TRBV7-2 to TRBJ1-5; TRBD1 agrees at 10 bases. This CDR3 is built from 15 residues. Germline V lookup: CDR1 SGHTA, CDR2 FQGNSA. Unmatched junction bases numbered 3, after V lost 1 base and J lost 6 bases.

The chain recombines TRBV15 with TRBJ2-4, with unresolved D. V lost 3 bases to trimming and J lost 3 bases, with 3 bases between them. The CDR3 sequence is 12 residues long. Germline values: CDR1 LNHNV, CDR2 YYDKDF (reference sequence). For the CDR3, the DNA is TGTGCCACCAGCAGCTACAAAAACATTCAGTACTTC. This sequence encodes CATSSYKNIQYF.

The J gene is TRBJ2-7, the V gene TRBV5-1, with 10 bases matching TRBD2. Germline CDR1 is SGHRS and CDR2 is YFSETQ. Unmatched junction bases numbered 6, after V lost 0 bases and J lost 3 bases. CDR3 length: 16 amino acids. CDR3 in amino acids: CASSLVLAGVHYEQYF. The CDR3 nucleotides read TGCGCCAGCAGCTTGGTCCTAGCGGGGGTGCACTACGAGCAGTACTTC.

The chain combines TRBV28 with TRBJ2-7, with TRBD1 matching 10 bases. Trimming removed 6 bases from V and 2 bases from J; junction bases left unmatched: 7. Looked up from germline, CDR1 is MDHEN and CDR2 is SYDVKM. This CDR3 region has 15 residues. The CDR3 nucleotides read TGTGCCAGCAGGACCGGGACAGGGGCGCCCTACGAGCAGTACTTC. Protein sequence: CASRTGTGAPYEQYF.

In DNA, the CDR3 is TGTGCCAGCAGCCGGCAGGGAGGGGACACTGAAGCTTTCTTT. Translating it yields CASSRQGGDTEAFF. The rearrangement joins TRBV6-5 to TRBJ1-1; maybe TRBD1 (5 bases). The CDR3 consists of 14 residues. Deletions cut 6 bases from V and 3 bases from J, with 14 bases between. Germline assignment: CDR1 MNHEY and CDR2 SVGAGI.

The CDR3 bases are TGTGCCAGCAGCGTAATTACTAGCGGGACGGAGCAGTTCTTC. Translated, it gives CASSVITSGTEQFF. The chain links TRBV9 to TRBJ2-1; TRBD2 agrees at 10 bases. The V segment lost 1 base and the J segment 10 bases; nucleotides outside the gene matches: 5. Germline CDR1 reads SGDLS; CDR2 reads YYNGEE. The CDR3 contains 14 residues.

This clone was seen only a few times. V gene TRBV5-4 combines with J gene TRBJ1-4; 9 bases map to TRBD1. CDR1 and CDR2 from the germline V gene are SGHNT and YYREEE (reference sequence). There are 13 residues in the CDR3. The ends lost 3 bases at V and 8 bases at J; junction bases unmatched: 2. CDR3 region: CASSWDREEKLFF. DNA of the CDR3: TGTGCCAGCAGCTGGGACAGGGAAGAAAAACTGTTTTTT.

The chain employs TRBV7-2 and TRBJ1-1, with TRBD1 matching over 8 bases. The CDR3 contains 15 residues. J was trimmed by 5 bases and V by 5 bases; bases with no gene match: 10. Germline V gene data show CDR1 as SGHTA and CDR2 as FQGNSA. CDR3 in DNA: TGTGCCAGCAGCCCCCGGACAGGGATGACAACTGAAGCTTTCTTT. It yields the protein CASSPRTGMTTEAFF.

The V call is TRBV7-6, the J call TRBJ2-7; TRBD1 agrees at 7 bases. The CDR3 is 14 amino acids. The V and J ends lost 5 bases and 3 bases, in that order; junction bases with no gene match: 7. Germline CDR1 is SGHVS and CDR2 is FNYEAQ. DNA for the CDR3: TGTGCCAGCAGCACCCGACAGGGAAACTACGAGCAGTACTTC. It is translated as CASSTRQGNYEQYF.

V and J are TRBV28 and TRBJ2-7; the D is unclear. Trimming cost V 4 bases and J 3 bases, with 7 bases left between them. The germline V gene encodes CDR1 MDHEN and CDR2 SYDVKM. The CDR3 consists of 12 residues. CDR3 DNA sequence: TGTGCCAGCAGTTCCCCTGTCTACGAGCAGTACTTC. Amino acid sequence: CASSSPVYEQYF.

V gene TRBV5-1 combines with J gene TRBJ2-1; D perhaps matches TRBD2 (5 bases). The CDR3 runs 14 residues. CDR1 SGHRS and CDR2 YFSETQ come from the germline V gene. V lost 5 bases and J 3 bases, leaving 12 bases between the germline ends. The CDR3 is CASSPPGFYNEQFF. CDR3 in DNA: TGCGCCAGCAGTCCTCCGGGATTCTACAATGAGCAGTTCTTC.

V usage is TRBV14 and J usage is TRBJ2-5; D gene uncertain. CDR3 size: 12 residues. V was clipped by 6 bases and J by 5 bases, with 10 bases between them. Germline CDR1 is SGHDN and CDR2 is FVKESK. In DNA form, the CDR3 reads TGTGCCAGCAGGCTTGACGGGGAGACCCAGTACTTC. Translation gives CASRLDGETQYF.

A single count supports this clone. The V call is TRBV5-1, the J call TRBJ2-1; 11 bases fit TRBD2. The germline V gene encodes CDR1 SGHRS and CDR2 YFSETQ. V shed 4 bases and J 8 bases; nucleotides not matched to a gene: 11. The CDR3 has 16 residues. The chain's CDR3 is CASSAPLAGGLDEQFF. CDR3 in DNA: TGCGCCAGCAGCGCCCCTTTAGCGGGGGGGCTCGATGAGCAGTTCTTC.